What follows are 15 T cell receptor beta chains derived from one specimen sequenced in a study of human T cells and chemical hapten exposure. Time point noted: pre-sensitization, week 0. Described treatment: therapeutic diphenylcyclopropenone sensitization with weekly scalp DPC. TCRdb re-called the RACE reads with MiXCR, one entry per CDR3 protein. This table has 150,000 to 200,000 distinct CDR3 sequences, around 30% appearing once. This material consisted of whole blood, taken in connection with sensitization to the hapten diphenylcyclopropenone (DPC). These receptors were obtained from a young woman with alopecia areata. Some clones in this sample may be carry-over from other donors' samples.

This sequence joins TRBV18 and TRBJ1-2; TRBD1 might be the D (5 bases). The CDR3 consists of 14 residues. V lost 3 bases and J lost 4, with 12 bases in between. Germline V gives CDR1 KGHSH, CDR2 LQKENI. The CDR3 DNA sequence: TGTGCCAGCTCACCCACCCAGGGCAGCTATGGCTACACCTTC. This translates into CASSPTQGSYGYTF.

The rearrangement joins TRBV7-9 to TRBJ1-6; D gene ambiguous. The CDR3 consists of 12 residues. Germline V CDR1 and CDR2: SEHNR, FQNEAQ (reference sequence). Deletions cut 4 bases from V and 10 bases from J, with 8 bases between. The CDR3 sequence is CASSWERSPLHF. Written as DNA, the CDR3 is TGTGCCAGCAGCTGGGAGAGGTCACCCCTCCACTTT.

The genes are TRBV29-1 and TRBJ1-2; 10 positions agree with TRBD1. The V gene end was trimmed by 6 bases and the J gene end by 2 bases; junction bases not matched to a gene: 3. This CDR3 contains 13 residues. The germline V gene has CDR1 SQVTM and CDR2 ANQGSEA. The CDR3 bases are TGCAGCGTCCCGGGACAGGGGAACTATGGCTACACCTTC. This sequence encodes CSVPGQGNYGYTF.

This clonotype was seen more than once but under ten times. This chain joins TRBV2 and TRBJ2-3; D might be TRBD2 (6 bases). Germline V gives CDR1 SNHLY, CDR2 FYNNEI. Trimming removed 7 bases at V and 1 base at J, with 21 bases between. The CDR3 runs 17 residues. The CDR3 DNA reads as TGTGCCAGCACCCACCTTTGGGGGGTTGGCGGCACAGATACGCAGTATTTT. This sequence encodes CASTHLWGVGGTDTQYF.

The V and J genes are TRBV5-6 and TRBJ2-7, with D unresolved. Germline assignment: CDR1 SGHDT and CDR2 YYEEEE. This CDR3 spans 18 amino acids. V was clipped by 4 bases and J by 1 base, with 24 bases between them. In nucleotides, the CDR3 is TGTGCCAGCAGCGATGGCCTGGGTGGCCCCTTAATATCCTACGAGCAGTACTTC. Translated: CASSDGLGGPLISYEQYF.

V and J are TRBV28 and TRBJ2-7; 7 bases agree with TRBD2. The V gene end was trimmed by 7 bases and the J gene end by 3 bases; junction bases not matched to a gene: 6. The germline V gene encodes CDR1 MDHEN and CDR2 SYDVKM. The CDR3 is 13 amino acids. The CDR3 is CASMGGGSYEQYF. CDR3 sequence (DNA): TGTGCCAGCATGGGCGGCGGGAGCTACGAGCAGTACTTC.

This clonotype showed up just a few times. The rearrangement links TRBV28 to TRBJ2-1; TRBD2 agrees at 15 bases. Trimming removed 8 bases from V and 3 bases from J; junction bases left unmatched: 5. CDR1 is MDHEN and CDR2 is SYDVKM in the germline V gene. This CDR3 contains 16 residues. CDR3 sequence: CASGLAGGRDYNEQFF. The CDR3 DNA reads as TGTGCCAGCGGACTAGCGGGGGGGCGAGACTACAATGAGCAGTTCTTC.

The rearrangement uses TRBV6-4 and TRBJ2-1; D might be TRBD2 (7 bases). Germline V gene lookup returns CDR1 MRHNA and CDR2 SNTAGT. CDR3 length: 15 residues. V gave up 5 bases and J gave up 6 bases, with 17 bases separating them. CDR3 coding DNA: TGTGCCAGCAGTAAAGCGGGCGGGGGCCCCAATGAGCAGTTCTTC. Amino acid sequence: CASSKAGGGPNEQFF.

This clonotype was seen a handful of times. The chain carries TRBV7-2 and TRBJ2-5; maybe TRBD2 (6 bases). Germline CDR1 SGHTA, CDR2 FQGNSA. The V gene lost 4 bases and the J gene lost 3 bases, with 18 bases spanning the gap. There are 16 residues in the CDR3. Here the CDR3 reads CASSYVPGTRKETQYF. CDR3 in DNA: TGTGCCAGCAGCTATGTCCCCGGGACTCGGAAAGAGACCCAGTACTTC.

This clonotype appeared a few times. The chain joins TRBV2 to TRBJ2-4, with D possibly TRBD1 on 5 matching bases. CDR1 and CDR2 (germline): SNHLY, FYNNEI. CDR3 length: 15 amino acids. Trimming removed 5 bases at V and 8 bases at J, with 19 bases between. The CDR3 loop reads CASSRDGSGSDIQYF. The CDR3 DNA sequence: TGTGCCAGCAGTCGAGACGGATCAGGGTCGGACATTCAGTACTTC.

This clonotype has a handful of counts. The CDR3 DNA reads TGTGCCAGCAGCCAAGAATCCGGGTACGACTATGGCTACACCTTC. This translates into CASSQESGYDYGYTF. V is TRBV4-2 and J is TRBJ1-2; D gene ambiguous. This CDR3 has 15 amino acids. Trimming took 0 bases from V and 3 from J, leaving 11 bases between them. Germline-derived CDR1 and CDR2 are LGHNA and YNFKEQ.

The V gene is TRBV5-4, the J gene TRBJ2-5; TRBD1 matches at 12 bases. Trimming cost V 4 bases and J 7 bases; bases outside gene matches: 26. The CDR3 length is 21 residues. Germline values: CDR1 SGHNT, CDR2 YYREEE (reference sequence). CDR3 sequence reads: CASSPPPGQGAESGGLGTQYF. The CDR3 DNA sequence: TGTGCCAGCAGCCCCCCCCCGGGACAGGGGGCAGAGTCAGGAGGTTTAGGGACCCAGTACTTC. The whole variable domain, filled in from reference TRBV5-4 and TRBJ2-5, reads ETGVTQSPTHLIKTRGQQVTLRCSSQSGHNTVSWYQQALGQGPQFIFQYYREEENGRGNFPPRFSGLQFPNYSSELNVNALELDDSALYLCASSPPPGQGAESGGLGTQYFGPGTRLLVL.

The gene calls are TRBV6-1 and TRBJ1-4; D is unresolved. Between the trimmed V and J ends, which lost 3 bases and 7 bases, there was a span of 15 bases. Germline CDR1 is MNHNS and CDR2 is SASEGT. The CDR3 has 15 amino acids. The CDR3 loop is CASSEGTRRGEKLFF. Written as DNA, the CDR3 is TGTGCCAGCAGTGAGGGTACCCGACGGGGTGAAAAACTGTTTTTT.

This clonotype came up many times. The chain links TRBV6-4 to TRBJ2-1; possibly TRBD2 for D (6 bases). CDR3 length: 14 residues. Germline values: CDR1 MRHNA, CDR2 SNTAGT. Trimming shortened V by 5 bases and J by 1 base, and 9 bases separated the two germline ends. CDR3 region: CASSRGLSYNEQFF. The CDR3 region has the DNA TGTGCCAGCAGTCGGGGACTTTCCTACAATGAGCAGTTCTTC.

The chain has TRBV7-9 and TRBJ1-5; unclear D gene. Germline V gene sequence: CDR1 SEHNR, CDR2 FQNEAQ (reference sequence). CDR3 length: 13 amino acids. V was cut by 7 bases and J by 3 bases, with 10 bases left in between. CDR3 nucleotide sequence: TGTGCCAGCACTGAAGGCACCAATCAGCCCCAGCATTTT. It specifies CASTEGTNQPQHF.